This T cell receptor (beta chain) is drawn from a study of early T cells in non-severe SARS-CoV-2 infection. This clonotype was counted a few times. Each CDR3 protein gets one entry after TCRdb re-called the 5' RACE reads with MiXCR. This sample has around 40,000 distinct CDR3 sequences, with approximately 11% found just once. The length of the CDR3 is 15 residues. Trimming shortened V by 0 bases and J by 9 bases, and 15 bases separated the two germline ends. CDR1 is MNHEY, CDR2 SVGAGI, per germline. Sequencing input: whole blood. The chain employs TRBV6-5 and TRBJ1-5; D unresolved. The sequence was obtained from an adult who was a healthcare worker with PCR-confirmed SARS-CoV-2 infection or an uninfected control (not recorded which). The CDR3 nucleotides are TGTGCCAGCAGTTACTCAACGGAATTTTTTTTGCCCCAGCATTTT. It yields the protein CASSYSTEFFLPQHF.